Sequencing of this T cell receptor (beta chain) was carried out in a study of shared clonotypes between healthy human individuals (dated by TCRdb to about 2020). Turning to the overall study: Two women and three men aged 18 to 49 years were included in the cohort. Each donor's leukapheresis produced roughly between roughly 0.85 and 10 billion PBMCs. Per donor, three plates each were used for CD4 naive and CD4 memory, two for CD8 naive, and one for CD8 memory. Different laboratories and diverse techniques were used to prepare libraries and sequence TCR repertoires, to increase sequencing depth and limit assay-specific biases. To estimate repertoire size and how much clonotypes are shared between individuals, the study performed deep sequencing of blood TCR repertoires from five healthy adults. General conclusions and limits of the study: Larger estimated clonotype richness was generally found for naive subsets than for memory subsets. Higher generation probabilities were observed for clonotypes shared by all four sorted-subset donors than for non-shared clonotypes. Sampling was restricted to blood, and TCR repertoires in tissue are likely to differ from TCR repertoires in blood. Based on pairwise subsampling, the degree of clonotype sharing among donors was expected to be affected by sequencing depth. Across a few donors, roughly 5.4% of naive CD4, 3% to 3.5% of naive CD8, approximately 2.5% of memory CD4, and 0.4% of memory CD8 clonotypes were shared. Rarefaction of sorted-subset datasets indicated incomplete sequencing despite the large sequencing depth. Because the study included only a small number of donors, the genetic and exposure-history diversity represented was limited.

The junction shows trimming of 3 bases on V and 4 bases on J, plus 4 bases between the germline ends. The CDR3 spans 12 residues, from the cysteine through the phenylalanine. CDR3 DNA only is kept here, 36 bases in frame from base 1. CDR1 and CDR2 are drawn from the germline V gene: MDHEN, SYDVKM. This clone has only a few counts. Its antigen is unknown. No base qualities exist here, and no much larger clone lies one base off it. Within the sample, other DNA sequences also encode this same CDR3. Healthy HIV-negative adults with no recently reported acute infections or vaccinations were included as donors. Every donor was a Caucasian adult living in Nashville, Tennessee, USA. CD4+ T cells were enriched by magnetic negative selection, after which naive cells were positively selected on CD45RA and the negative fraction was taken as the memory subset. After blood collection by leukapheresis, PBMCs were isolated using Ficoll-Histopaque density gradient centrifugation and then cryopreserved in the vapor phase of liquid nitrogen. Analytical flow cytometry was used to check the purity and quantity of every magnetically sorted T cell population. From each sorted fraction, genomic DNA was isolated and quantified by UV absorbance on a Nanodrop 2000c.

Using the deep immunoSEQ assay, TCR CDR3 regions were amplified from genomic DNA by multiplex PCR. For each cell subset, the extracted genomic DNA was distributed evenly across all wells of several immunoSEQ 96-well plates, and each plate served as one replicate. For sorted subsets, about 200 ng genomic DNA, equal to 30,000 to 35,000 T cell genomes, was loaded into each replicate PCR. The purified libraries were quantified using a Qubit 3.0 fluorometer, sized with a Bioanalyzer 2100, and then quantified again using the KAPA Library Quantification kit. Every immunoSEQ 96-well plate was sequenced on a dedicated single-read 150-cycle Illumina NextSeq 550 flow cell. As for how the authors treated the data: Because only junctional sequences without quality scores were contained in the immunoSEQ output, filtering matching that applied to full-length reads could not be performed. Sequences were annotated with PyIR, a Python wrapper for IgBLAST v1.9, and V/J genes and CDR3 were assigned using IMGT germline references. Any read was removed if the V/J assignment was weak (E-value above 1e-6), the CDR3 was missing, or the read contained stop codons, out-of-frame junctions, or ambiguous translated residues. V3J clonotypes were defined as sequences sharing an identical inferred V gene, J gene, and CDR3 amino acid sequence. The percentage overlap between two repertoires was calculated by dividing the number of shared unique clonotypes by the size of the smaller repertoire. Richness of each repertoire was evaluated using RTK rarefaction, the Chao1 estimator, and Recon v2.1 estimates of unobserved clonotypes. Generation probabilities were computed with OLGA for all TCRbeta clonotypes obtained by the gDNA method from a handful of donors. The immuneACCESS repertoire file appears here via TCRdb, limited to in-frame rearrangements. These files lack a portion of the clones; in checked studies, under half of the deficit traces to unresolved V genes, and the cause of the others is not known. V and J calls and clone size come straight from that table; D and trimming were deduced from the DNA. This sample has about a million clones in its table, and 60% to 80% of those were observed once. 0.89% of the sample goes to the ten largest clones.

The sequenced material came from memory CD4+ T cells from PBMCs. Read against the paper, the sample's cell subset or site label means: CD45RA-negative fraction. The receptor was derived from a man younger than 35 in good health. Some clones in this sample may be carry-over from other donors' samples. The chain is assembled from TRBV28 and TRBJ1-5; there is no confident call for the D gene. The encoded CDR3 is CASSFGNQPQHF. The DNA sequence follows: TGTGCCAGCAGTTTCGGGAATCAGCCCCAGCATTTT.